The sequence of this TCR beta chain was determined in a study of T cells in Graves' hyperthyroidism and ophthalmopathy. Study results and limitations: Researchers report that a 13 V-J model separated ophthalmopathy from stable hyperthyroidism.

In its sample, this clonotype was seen a few times. Its antigen is unidentified. Patients counted as stable if ophthalmopathy did not develop within 18 months. Diagnosis of hyperthyroidism was new in patients aged 18 to 65, and its duration was under 2 months. The germline gives CDR1 KGHSH, CDR2 LQKENI. The CDR3 covers 19 residues. With V trimmed by 3 bases and J by 5 bases, 18 bases remained unmatched. Amplified TCR beta CDR3 regions derived from RNA transcripts. TCR CDR3 underwent first-round RT-PCR with the HTBI primer set. TCRdb recomputed calls from the multiplex PCR reads with MiXCR, one row per CDR3 protein. Counted here are about 400,000 distinct CDR3 sequences, less than 15% occurring once; the ten biggest clones make up around a tenth.

This receptor was taken from a woman under 30 with Graves' hyperthyroidism. The J gene is TRBJ1-4, the V gene TRBV18, with TRBD1 matching over 7 bases. Sequences were obtained from blood. In nucleotides, the CDR3 is TGTGCCAGCTCACCTGGGGTTCGGGACAGCGCTTCGAGGAATGAAAAACTGTTTTTT. Protein: CASSPGVRDSASRNEKLFF.